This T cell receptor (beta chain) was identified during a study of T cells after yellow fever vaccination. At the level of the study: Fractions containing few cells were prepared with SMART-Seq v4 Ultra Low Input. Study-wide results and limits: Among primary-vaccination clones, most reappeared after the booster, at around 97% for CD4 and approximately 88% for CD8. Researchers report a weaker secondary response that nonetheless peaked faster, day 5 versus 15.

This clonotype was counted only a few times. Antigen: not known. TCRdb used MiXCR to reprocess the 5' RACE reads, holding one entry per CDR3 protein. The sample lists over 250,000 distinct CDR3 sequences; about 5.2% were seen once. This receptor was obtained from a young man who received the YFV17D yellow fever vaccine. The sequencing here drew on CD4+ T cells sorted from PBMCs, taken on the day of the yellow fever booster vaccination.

The CDR3 region is CASSFRSGYSRELFF. CDR3 DNA sequence: TGTGCCAGCAGCTTTAGGTCGGGCTATTCCCGGGAGCTGTTTTTT. The chain links TRBV7-2 to TRBJ2-2; D is unresolved. V was cut by 3 bases and J by 9 bases, with 17 bases left in between. There are 15 residues in the CDR3. Germline-derived CDR1 and CDR2 are SGHTA and FQGNSA.